This is a list of T cell receptor beta chains from one sample in a study of blood T cell repertoires in COVID-19. The method was immunoSEQ multiplex PCR; TCRdb's version includes in-frame clones alone and lacks a portion of them. The table lists roughly 290,000 clones, approximately 90% of them singletons. The source material was peripheral blood. The receptors come from a man aged 25 to 40 with acute or convalescent COVID-19. Both conserved end residues are part of each CDR3. The order of the fields is clone size, V gene, J gene, D gene, CDR3 length, CDR3 protein, CDR3 DNA. A D gene is named only where the DNA matches it firmly. Clone size, where shown, is once, few, many, or a class for clones that have expanded.

-	TRBV11-2	TRBJ2-7	TRBD2	14	CASSLRLAVDEQYF	TGTGCCAGCAGCTTACGACTAGCGGTAGACGAGCAGTACTTC
-	TRBV3-1/TRBV3-2	TRBJ1-1	-	12	CASRRGNTEAFF	TGTGCCAGTAGAAGGGGGAACACTGAAGCTTTCTTT
once	TRBV2	TRBJ1-2	-	15	CASRREAQRTYGYTF	TGTGCCAGCAGAAGAGAGGCGCAAAGAACTTATGGCTACACCTTC
-	TRBV5-5	TRBJ1-2	-	16	CASSQTPGRQGGGYTF	TGTGCCAGCAGCCAAACACCCGGGCGCCAGGGAGGTGGCTACACCTTC
once	TRBV7-3	TRBJ2-1	TRBD2	16	CASSLMFTSGVNEQFF	TGTGCCAGCAGCTTAATGTTTACTAGCGGGGTCAATGAGCAGTTCTTC
-	TRBV28	TRBJ1-2	-	13	CASSWGDRPGYTF	TGTGCCAGCAGTTGGGGAGACAGGCCGGGCTACACCTTC
-	TRBV6-6	TRBJ1-4	-	14	CASRNGGSNEKLFF	TGTGCCAGCAGGAATGGGGGGTCTAATGAAAAACTGTTTTTT
-	TRBV19	TRBJ2-7	TRBD1	14	CASSPRQGAHEQYF	TGTGCCAGTAGTCCACGACAGGGGGCCCACGAGCAGTACTTC
-	TRBV12-3/TRBV12-4	TRBJ2-7	-	13	CASTAQQGSRQYF	TGTGCCAGCACCGCACAACAGGGTAGCAGGCAGTACTTC
-	TRBV5-1	TRBJ1-1	-	11	CASGLGGSIIF	TGCGCCAGCGGGTTGGGGGGCTCAATTATCTTT
few	TRBV19	TRBJ1-3	-	15	CASSIGRDSGNTIYF	TGTGCCAGTAGTATTGGCCGGGACTCTGGAAACACCATATATTTT
-	TRBV11-2	TRBJ2-7	-	16	CASSSPIGIYSYEQYF	TGTGCCAGCAGCTCCCCAATCGGGATATACTCCTACGAGCAGTACTTC
-	TRBV28	TRBJ2-3	-	16	CASSFGSAGPIDTQYF	TGTGCCAGCAGTTTTGGGTCGGCGGGACCCATCGATACGCAGTATTTT